This T cell receptor (beta chain) was retrieved from a study of blood T cell repertoires in COVID-19. Across the whole study: Material from acute and convalescent COVID-19 was sourced from the United States, Italy and Spain. T cells, B-cell-depleted T cells, or PBMCs provided the cDNA or gDNA that served as material.

TCRdb's copy holds only in-frame clones and misses some; the assay was immunoSEQ multiplex PCR. The sample contains approximately 210,000 clones, roughly 80% of which appear only once. The count of this clone is one. Germline lookup yields CDR1 SGHDN and CDR2 FVKESK. This CDR3 spans 12 amino acids. Trimming took 8 bases from V and 3 from J; bases not matched to a gene: 3. The V gene is TRBV14, the J gene TRBJ2-7; TRBD1 aligns across 8 bases. The receptor's source is a human donor in a cohort sampled during active COVID-19. The sequenced sample was peripheral blood. DNA for the CDR3: TGTGCCAGCCGACAGGGGCACTACGAGCAGTACTTC. Encoded protein: CASRQGHYEQYF. Using reference TRBV14 and TRBJ2-7 for the parts outside the CDR3, the full variable domain is EAGVTQFPSHSVIEKGQTVTLRCDPISGHDNLYWYRRVMGKEIKFLLHFVKESKQDESGMPNNRFLAERTGGTYSTLKVQPAELEDSGVYFCASRQGHYEQYFGPGTRLTVT.